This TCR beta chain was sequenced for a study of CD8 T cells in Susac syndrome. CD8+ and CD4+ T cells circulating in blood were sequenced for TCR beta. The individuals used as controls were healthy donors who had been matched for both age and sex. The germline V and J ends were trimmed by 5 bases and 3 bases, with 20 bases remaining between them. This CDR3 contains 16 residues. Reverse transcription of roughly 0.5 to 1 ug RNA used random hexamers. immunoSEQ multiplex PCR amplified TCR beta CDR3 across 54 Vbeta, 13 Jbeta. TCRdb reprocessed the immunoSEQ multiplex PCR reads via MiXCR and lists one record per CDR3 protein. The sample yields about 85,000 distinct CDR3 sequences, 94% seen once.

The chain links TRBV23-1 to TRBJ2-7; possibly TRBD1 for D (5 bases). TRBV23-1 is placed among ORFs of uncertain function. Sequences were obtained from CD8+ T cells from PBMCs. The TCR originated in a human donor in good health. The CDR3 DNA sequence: TGCGCCAGCAGTAAGGGGCGACTCCGGGCGCACTACGAGCAGTACGTC. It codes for CASSKGRLRAHYEQYV.